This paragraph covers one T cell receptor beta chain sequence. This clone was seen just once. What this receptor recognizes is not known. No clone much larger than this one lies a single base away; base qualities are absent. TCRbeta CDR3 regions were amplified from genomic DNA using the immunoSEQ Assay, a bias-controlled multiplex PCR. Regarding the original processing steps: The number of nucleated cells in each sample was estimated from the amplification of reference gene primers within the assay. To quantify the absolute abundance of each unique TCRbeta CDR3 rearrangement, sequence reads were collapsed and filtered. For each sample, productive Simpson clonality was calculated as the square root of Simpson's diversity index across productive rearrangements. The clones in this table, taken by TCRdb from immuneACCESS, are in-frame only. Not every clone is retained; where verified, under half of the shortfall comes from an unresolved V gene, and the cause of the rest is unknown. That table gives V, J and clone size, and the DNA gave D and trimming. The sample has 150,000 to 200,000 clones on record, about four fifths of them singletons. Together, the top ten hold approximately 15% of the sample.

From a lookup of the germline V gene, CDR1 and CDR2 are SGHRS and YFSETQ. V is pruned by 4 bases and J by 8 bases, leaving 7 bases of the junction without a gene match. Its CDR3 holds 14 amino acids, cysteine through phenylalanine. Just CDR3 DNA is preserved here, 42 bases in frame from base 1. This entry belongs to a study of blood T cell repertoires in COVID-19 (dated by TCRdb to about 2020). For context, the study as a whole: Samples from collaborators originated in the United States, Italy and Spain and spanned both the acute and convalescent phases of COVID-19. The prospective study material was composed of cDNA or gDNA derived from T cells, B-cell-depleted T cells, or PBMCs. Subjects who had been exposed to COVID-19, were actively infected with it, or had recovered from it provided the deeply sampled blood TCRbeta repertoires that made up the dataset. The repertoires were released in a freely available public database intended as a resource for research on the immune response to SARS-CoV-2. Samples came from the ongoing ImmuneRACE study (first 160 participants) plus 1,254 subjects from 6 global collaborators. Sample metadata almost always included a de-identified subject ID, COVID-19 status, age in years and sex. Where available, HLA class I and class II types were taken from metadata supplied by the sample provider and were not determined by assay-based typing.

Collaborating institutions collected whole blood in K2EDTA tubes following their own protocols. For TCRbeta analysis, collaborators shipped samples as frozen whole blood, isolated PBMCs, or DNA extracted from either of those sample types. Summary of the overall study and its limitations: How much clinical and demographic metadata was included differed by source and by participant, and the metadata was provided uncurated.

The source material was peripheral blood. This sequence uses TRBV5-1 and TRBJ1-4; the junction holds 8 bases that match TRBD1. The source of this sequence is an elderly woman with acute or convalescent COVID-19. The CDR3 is CASSLIGQGEKLFF. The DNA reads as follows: TGCGCCAGCAGCCTAATTGGACAGGGAGAAAAACTGTTTTTT.